The 7 T cell receptor beta chains presented below share a single source sample, sequenced in a study of cytomegalovirus exposure and HLA in healthy donors. PCR primers comprised 60 Vbeta and 13 Jbeta primers. Repertoires were generated with immunoSEQ multiplex PCR, while TCRdb's copy carries only in-frame clones and drops some. The table records 100,000 or so clones, more than 60% of them present only once. Sequencing used PBMCs. The receptor source for this set is a male donor in good health and CMV-seronegative.

Here the CDR3 DNA reads TGTGCCATCAGTGGTGGGGCAGGTGGGGCCAATGAGCAGTTCTTC. Translating gives CAISGGAGGANEQFF. The chain links TRBV10-3 to TRBJ2-1; D may be TRBD1 (5 bases). The CDR3 totals 15 residues. Trimming took 4 bases from V and 6 from J, leaving 16 bases between them. Per germline, CDR1 ENHRY and CDR2 SYGVKD.

The chain combines TRBV5-1 with TRBJ2-1; 11 positions agree with TRBD2. V shed 6 bases and J 4 bases; nucleotides not matched to a gene: 6. CDR1 SGHRS and CDR2 YFSETQ come from the germline V gene. This CDR3 spans 15 amino acids. The CDR3 DNA sequence: TGCGCCAGCACCATGACTAGCGGGGTATACAATGAGCAGTTCTTC. Its protein product is CASTMTSGVYNEQFF.

The rearrangement joins TRBV5-1 to TRBJ2-6, with unresolved D. This CDR3 is built from 18 residues. Trimming took off 2 bases at V and 3 bases at J, with 18 bases between the two ends. Germline CDR1 reads SGHRS; CDR2 reads YFSETQ. The CDR3: CASSFTGWLTLGANVLTF. Here the CDR3 DNA reads TGCGCCAGCAGCTTTACCGGGTGGCTCACTCTTGGGGCCAACGTCCTGACTTTC.

The gene calls are TRBV6-5 and TRBJ2-7; no reliable D call. This CDR3 is 14 amino acids long. Per the germline V gene, CDR1 is MNHEY and CDR2 is SVGAGI. V was clipped by 0 bases and J by 3 bases, with 9 bases between them. CDR3 DNA: TGTGCCAGCAGTTACTCGGTTCAGGACTACGAGCAGTACTTC. Translated, it gives CASSYSVQDYEQYF.

The genes are TRBV5-5 and TRBJ1-5; D is undetermined. Trimming shortened V by 1 base and J by 3 bases, and 11 bases separated the two germline ends. The CDR3 has 15 residues. Germline V gene data show CDR1 as SGHKS and CDR2 as YYEKEE (reference sequence). The CDR3 nucleotides read TGTGCCAGCAGCTTGCTCGGGAGCTCCAATCAGCCCCAGCATTTT. This gives the protein CASSLLGSSNQPQHF.

The rearrangement links TRBV6-6 to TRBJ1-4; 7 bases map to TRBD1. The CDR3 loop spans 14 amino acids. The V segment lost 7 bases and the J segment 7 bases; nucleotides outside the gene matches: 9. CDR1 is MNHNY, CDR2 SVGAGI, per germline (reference sequence). The CDR3 sequence: CASTTGARSEKLFF. The CDR3 DNA reads TGTGCCAGCACTACAGGGGCGCGGAGTGAAAAACTGTTTTTT.

The genes are TRBV10-3 and TRBJ2-7; D is perhaps TRBD1 (6 bases). This CDR3 has 14 amino acids. CDR1 is ENHRY, CDR2 SYGVKD, per germline. V lost 8 bases, J lost 5 bases, and 19 bases lay in between. CDR3 nucleotide sequence: TGTGCCATCCATCCCGGACAGATGTCCCACGAGCAGTACTTC. Its translation: CAIHPGQMSHEQYF.